The 21 T cell receptor beta chains in this list originate from one sample, sequenced in a study of blood T cell repertoires in COVID-19. Clones were sequenced by immunoSEQ multiplex PCR, and TCRdb holds only the in-frame ones, with some missing. The sample contains about 220,000 clones, about 88% of which appear only once. The source material was peripheral blood. The receptors originated from a woman in her forties or fifties with COVID-19, enrolled during active disease.

The chain employs TRBV7-2 and TRBJ1-2; 7 positions match TRBD1. V shed 5 bases, J shed 4 bases, and the junction held 13 bases outside the gene matches. There are 16 residues in the CDR3. CDR1 and CDR2 (germline): SGHTA, FQGNSA. This CDR3 is CASSAEGTASLYGYTF. Written as DNA, the CDR3 is TGTGCCAGCAGCGCGGAAGGGACAGCTTCACTCTATGGCTACACCTTC.

This sequence joins TRBV6-1 and TRBJ2-7, with D unresolved. The germline V gene has CDR1 MNHNS and CDR2 SASEGT. This CDR3 spans 16 amino acids. Deletions cut 0 bases from V and 12 bases from J, with 24 bases between. Here the CDR3 DNA reads TGTGCCAGCAGTGAAGCAATGAGTGTGGCAGGCCTGAACCTGTACGTC. Translation: CASSEAMSVAGLNLYV.

This sequence joins TRBV10-3 and TRBJ2-3, with D tentatively TRBD1 (5 bases). CDR3 size: 19 residues. Trimming left V 3 bases short and J 5 bases short, with 27 bases between. The germline V gene encodes CDR1 ENHRY and CDR2 SYGVKD. As DNA, the CDR3 is TGTGCCATCAGTGATCCCGCGTCTAGGGGCGCATTATTCAGAGATACGCAGTATTTT. Amino acid sequence: CAISDPASRGALFRDTQYF.

This clone was seen a handful of times. The chain uses TRBV30 and TRBJ1-4, with unresolved D. The CDR3 contains 11 residues. With 3 bases removed from V and 13 bases from J, the gap between germline ends came to 12 bases. CDR1 GTSNPN and CDR2 SVGIG come from the germline V gene (reference sequence). The CDR3 here is CAWSGEVGLFF. In DNA, the CDR3 is TGTGCCTGGAGCGGTGAAGTTGGACTGTTTTTT.

This chain joins TRBV2 and TRBJ2-3, with 8 bases fitting TRBD1. CDR3 size: 14 residues. Trimming removed 6 bases from V and 4 bases from J; junction bases left unmatched: 6. CDR1 SNHLY and CDR2 FYNNEI come from the germline V gene. In DNA, the CDR3 is TGTGCCAGCAGCCCCGGACAGGGTCCAGATACGCAGTATTTT. Amino acid sequence: CASSPGQGPDTQYF.

The chain recombines TRBV5-8 with TRBJ1-6, with 9 bases identical to TRBD1. The V segment lost 2 bases and the J segment 3 bases; nucleotides outside the gene matches: 3. From germline, CDR1 is SGHTS and CDR2 YDEGEE. This CDR3 is built from 16 residues. The CDR3 DNA is TGTGCCAGCAGCTTCCGACAGGGGGGCTATAATTCACCCCTCCACTTT. The encoded protein is CASSFRQGGYNSPLHF.

The gene calls are TRBV15 and TRBJ2-7; D is unclear. CDR1 is LNHNV and CDR2 is YYDKDF in the germline V gene (reference sequence). This CDR3 contains 14 residues. Between the trimmed V and J ends, which lost 7 bases and 0 bases, there was a span of 13 bases. The chain's CDR3 is CATTDGFPSYEQYF. The CDR3 DNA sequence: TGTGCCACCACCGACGGGTTCCCCTCCTACGAGCAGTACTTC.

The V and J genes are TRBV5-1 and TRBJ2-1, with 10 bases aligning to TRBD1. Germline V gene data show CDR1 as SGHRS and CDR2 as YFSETQ. Trimming at V came to 3 bases and at J to 6 bases, leaving 6 bases not matched to a gene. The CDR3 sequence is 15 residues long. CDR3 nucleotides: TGCGCCAGCAGCTCGGGGACAGGGGTGGGCAATGAGCAGTTCTTC. Translation gives CASSSGTGVGNEQFF.

The V and J genes are TRBV11-2 and TRBJ2-5; 8 positions agree with TRBD1. The CDR3 loop spans 13 amino acids. CDR1 SGHAT and CDR2 FQNNGV come from the germline V gene. With V trimmed by 5 bases and J by 4 bases, 3 bases remained unmatched. In nucleotides, the CDR3 is TGTGCCAGCAGCAGAGGACAGGGAGAGACCCAGTACTTC. Amino acid sequence: CASSRGQGETQYF.

DNA of the CDR3: TGTGCCAGCACCGGAAGGGGAGGGGCCAGGCGCTATGGCTACACCTTC. Amino acids: CASTGRGGARRYGYTF. The rearrangement uses TRBV28 and TRBJ1-2; D may be TRBD1 (5 bases). Germline CDR1 and CDR2: MDHEN and SYDVKM. CDR3 length: 16 amino acids. The V end was cut by 7 bases, the J end by 4 bases, with 22 bases between.

J is TRBJ1-2 and V is TRBV7-3, with 7 bases identical to TRBD1. With V trimmed by 1 base and J by 6 bases, 11 bases remained unmatched. CDR1 and CDR2 from the germline V gene are SGHTA and FQGTGA. The CDR3 runs 16 residues. CDR3 sequence reads: CASSLNPSGQGDGYTF. CDR3 sequence (DNA): TGTGCCAGCAGCTTAAACCCCTCCGGCCAGGGGGATGGCTACACCTTC.

The V and J genes are TRBV5-1 and TRBJ2-6; D is possibly TRBD2 (5 bases). The CDR3 has 17 amino acids. CDR1 SGHRS and CDR2 YFSETQ come from the germline V gene. Between the trimmed V and J ends, which lost 5 bases and 0 bases, there was a span of 15 bases. In DNA form, the CDR3 reads TGCGCCAGCAGTTACACCGGGGTCATCTCTGGGGCCAACGTCCTGACTTTC. Protein product: CASSYTGVISGANVLTF.

This clone was seen only once. V is TRBV19 and J is TRBJ2-1, with D maybe TRBD2 (6 bases). From germline, CDR1 is LNHDA and CDR2 SQIVND (reference sequence). This CDR3 contains 13 residues. V gave up 7 bases and J gave up 5 bases, with 12 bases separating them. The CDR3: CASKGLANNEQFF. In DNA, the CDR3 is TGTGCCAGTAAGGGTCTAGCGAACAATGAGCAGTTCTTC.

V gene TRBV4-3 combines with J gene TRBJ2-1, with 7 bases matching TRBD1. This CDR3 region has 13 residues. CDR1 LGHNA and CDR2 YSLEER come from the germline V gene. V lost 3 bases and J lost 10; bases outside the gene matches: 6. This CDR3 reads CASSHSRGWEQFF. Written as DNA, the CDR3 is TGCGCCAGCAGCCATTCCAGGGGGTGGGAGCAGTTCTTC.

This clone was detected only once. CDR3 nucleotide sequence: TGTGCCAGCACCTACAGGGGGATGTCGTCACCCCTCCACTTT. Protein: CASTYRGMSSPLHF. The chain uses TRBV28 and TRBJ1-6; 8 nucleotides align to TRBD1. The J segment lost 10 bases and the V segment lost 7 bases, leaving 9 bases of the junction unmatched. CDR1 is MDHEN, CDR2 SYDVKM, per germline. The CDR3 is 14 residues long.

The chain carries TRBV19 and TRBJ2-1; TRBD1 matches 8 bases. The germline gives CDR1 LNHDA, CDR2 SQIVND (reference sequence). V dropped 7 bases and J dropped 7; count of bases not matched to a gene: 9. This CDR3 has 14 amino acids. The chain's CDR3 is CASTSTGVGNEQFF. CDR3 in DNA: TGTGCCAGTACCTCGACAGGGGTGGGGAATGAGCAGTTCTTC.

This chain joins TRBV3-1 (or the pseudogene TRBV3-2) and TRBJ2-1; 13 nucleotides align to TRBD2. The CDR3 covers 14 residues. In germline, CDR1 is LGHDT, CDR2 YNNKEL (reference sequence). Germline trimming cut 1 base from V and 15 bases from J; bases unmatched to any gene: 6. CDR3 region: CASSQGTSGGFAFF. Written as DNA, the CDR3 is TGTGCCAGCAGCCAAGGGACTAGCGGGGGTTTTGCGTTCTTC.

The genes are TRBV3-1 (or the pseudogene TRBV3-2) and TRBJ2-7, with 9 bases lining up with TRBD2. Trimming took 1 base from V and 4 from J; bases not matched to a gene: 5. The CDR3 extends over 15 amino acids. Germline lookup yields CDR1 LGHDT and CDR2 YNNKEL (reference sequence). CDR3 residues: CASSQGSSGNYEQYF. Here the CDR3 DNA reads TGTGCCAGCAGCCAAGGGTCTAGCGGGAATTACGAGCAGTACTTC.

V is TRBV6-5 and J is TRBJ2-7; 8 bases are shared with TRBD1. V gave up 6 bases and J gave up 4 bases; unmatched junction bases: 8. The V gene's germline CDR1 is MNHEY and CDR2 SVGAGI. CDR3 size: 14 residues. The CDR3 DNA reads as TGTGCCAGCAGCGGAGGACAGGGCCTTTACGAGCAGTACTTC. The encoded protein is CASSGGQGLYEQYF.

The chain has TRBV11-3 and TRBJ2-7, with a tentative D call TRBD1 (6 bases). CDR3 length: 15 amino acids. V was clipped by 4 bases and J by 2 bases, with 15 bases between them. Germline V gene sequence: CDR1 SGHNT, CDR2 YENEEA. The DNA of the CDR3 is TGTGCCAGCAGCTCAGGACAGAGGAGCGCCTACGAGCAGTACTTC. It encodes CASSSGQRSAYEQYF.

The chain carries TRBV10-3 and TRBJ2-7; TRBD2 agrees at 9 bases. V was clipped by 10 bases and J by 1 base; unmatched bases: 11. The CDR3 loop spans 15 amino acids. Germline V gene data show CDR1 as ENHRY and CDR2 as SYGVKD. For the CDR3, the DNA is TGTGCCACCACGGGAAGCGGGGGGAATTCCTACGAGCAGTACTTC. Its translation: CATTGSGGNSYEQYF.